Listed below are T cell receptor beta chains from one sample, sequenced in a study of T-cell memory formation after mild COVID-19. One entry per CDR3 protein results from TCRdb running MiXCR on the 5' RACE reads. In the table there are about 130,000 distinct CDR3 sequences, approximately 15% of which are singletons. What was sequenced was PBMCs or a T cell subset sorted from them (not recorded which). Source of these receptors: a man aged 18-30 years who had mild COVID-19 (a few samples of this study predate the infection). Cell type and time point are not known. CDR3s include the opening cysteine and the closing phenylalanine or tryptophan. The D gene is left open where the match is weak. Some rows mark clone size as missing; the rest say once, few, many or name a class of expanded clone.

D gene: TRBD1; V gene: TRBV9; clone size: few; J gene: TRBJ1-1; CDR3 protein: CASSAGTGVLNTEAFF; CDR3 DNA: TGTGCCAGCAGCGCTGGGACAGGGGTGCTAAACACTGAAGCTTTCTTT
D gene: NA; V gene: TRBV5-1; clone size: NA; J gene: TRBJ2-5; CDR3 protein: CASKITGRGLEETQYF; CDR3 DNA: TGCGCCAGCAAAATCACGGGGAGAGGGCTAGAAGAGACCCAGTACTTC
D gene: NA; V gene: TRBV7-6; clone size: few; J gene: TRBJ2-1; CDR3 protein: CASSLGLSNEQFF; CDR3 DNA: TGTGCCAGCAGCTTGGGACTCTCTAATGAGCAGTTCTTC
D gene: NA; V gene: TRBV4-3; clone size: NA; J gene: TRBJ2-4; CDR3 protein: CASSQGLGKNIQYF; CDR3 DNA: TGCGCCAGCAGCCAAGGGTTAGGGAAAAACATTCAGTACTTC
D gene: NA; V gene: TRBV12-3/TRBV12-4; clone size: few; J gene: TRBJ2-2; CDR3 protein: CASSIRGELFF; CDR3 DNA: TGTGCCAGCAGTATAAGGGGGGAGCTGTTTTTT
D gene: NA; V gene: TRBV6-6; clone size: few; J gene: TRBJ1-4; CDR3 protein: CASTTGLGEKLFF; CDR3 DNA: TGTGCCAGCACTACAGGCTTGGGGGAAAAACTGTTTTTT
D gene: NA; V gene: TRBV12-3/TRBV12-4; clone size: NA; J gene: TRBJ2-5; CDR3 protein: CASSFGQVTAGETQYF; CDR3 DNA: TGTGCCAGCAGTTTCGGGCAGGTGACTGCGGGAGAGACCCAGTACTTC
D gene: NA; V gene: TRBV7-2; clone size: NA; J gene: TRBJ2-3; CDR3 protein: CASSLSSPGRDTQYF; CDR3 DNA: TGTGCCAGCAGCCTCTCATCACCGGGCCGAGATACGCAGTATTTT
D gene: NA; V gene: TRBV29-1; clone size: NA; J gene: TRBJ2-5; CDR3 protein: CSVAKRGRETQYF; CDR3 DNA: TGCAGCGTTGCGAAAAGAGGGAGGGAGACCCAGTACTTC
D gene: NA; V gene: TRBV7-2; clone size: many; J gene: TRBJ2-3; CDR3 protein: CASSPGITDTQYF; CDR3 DNA: TGTGCCAGCAGCCCAGGGATCACAGATACGCAGTATTTT